The clone carrying this T cell receptor (beta chain) was seen only once. Its matching antigen is unknown. Assay used: immunoSEQ multiplex PCR; TCRdb lists only in-frame clones, some missing. The top ten hold 4.8% of the sample, which has about 54,000 clones, approximately 74% seen once. The data were taken from a study of CD4+ T cells in melanoma. Germline V gene sequence: CDR1 SGHVS, CDR2 FNYEAQ. The CDR3 length is 15 residues. With 1 base removed from V and 0 bases from J, the gap between germline ends came to 7 bases. Study-wide results and caveats: CD8+ T cell, macrophage and B cell function reportedly correlated with neoantigen-specific CD4+ T cells. Neoantigen-specific CD4+ T cells in melanoma reportedly had diverse differentiation states.

V is TRBV7-6 and J is TRBJ1-3, with D unresolved. Sequencing was done on a sample of tumor tissue. The clonotype comes from a human donor with melanoma. The CDR3 loop is CASSLEPDSGNTIYF. CDR3 sequence (DNA): TGTGCCAGCAGCTTAGAGCCGGACTCTGGAAACACCATATATTTT. Filled out from reference TRBV7-6 and TRBJ1-3, the complete variable domain reads GAGVSQSPRYKVTKRGQDVALRCDPISGHVSLYWYRQALGQGPEFLTYFNYEAQQDKSGLPNDRFSAERPEGSISTLTIQRTEQRDSAMYRCASSLEPDSGNTIYFGEGSWLTVV.